The clone carrying this T cell receptor (beta chain) appeared many times. Its antigen remains unidentified. This record comes from a study of T cells after yellow fever vaccination. Whole-study findings and limits: A weaker secondary response peaked on day 5, the primary on day 15.

In making TCR cDNA, 5'RACE template switching added a universal primer site and UMIs to it. In TCRdb, the 5' RACE reads were re-called with MiXCR into one record per CDR3 protein. The sample lists some 350,000 distinct CDR3 sequences, approximately 4% occurring once. The sample in question was PBMCs, obtained 5 days after the yellow fever booster vaccination. This clonotype originated in a man between 18 and 35 years old who received the YFV17D yellow fever vaccine.

The CDR3 DNA sequence: TGTGCCAGCAGCTTAAGGGACGGATGGGGCGATGGCTACACCTTC. Protein sequence: CASSLRDGWGDGYTF. This chain uses TRBV7-3 with TRBJ1-2, with a tentative D call TRBD1 (5 bases). Germline-derived CDR1 and CDR2 are SGHTA and FQGTGA. The CDR3 has 15 residues. V was clipped by 1 base and J by 6 bases, with 15 bases between them.